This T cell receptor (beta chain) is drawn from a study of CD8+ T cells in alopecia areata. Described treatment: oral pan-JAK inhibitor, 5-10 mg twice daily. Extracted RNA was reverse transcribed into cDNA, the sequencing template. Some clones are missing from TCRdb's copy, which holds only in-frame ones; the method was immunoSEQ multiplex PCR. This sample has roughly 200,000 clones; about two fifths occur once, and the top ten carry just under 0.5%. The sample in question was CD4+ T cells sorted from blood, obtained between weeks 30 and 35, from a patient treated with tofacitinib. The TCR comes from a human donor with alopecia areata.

The CDR3 loop is CASPDRVSNTGELFF. Here the CDR3 DNA reads TGTGCCAGCCCGGACAGGGTTTCGAACACCGGGGAGCTGTTTTTT. The gene calls are TRBV6-1 and TRBJ2-2; 8 bases are shared with TRBD1. This CDR3 has 15 residues. Trimming took 8 bases from V and 0 from J; bases not matched to a gene: 5. The germline CDR1 and CDR2 sequences are MNHNS and SASEGT.